This T cell receptor beta chain comes out of a study of beta chain features in type 1 diabetes. Study-wide results and caveats: The similarity of naive, central memory and Treg TCRB repertoires appeared greater among patients than among healthy donors. Type 1 diabetes patients had TCRB CDR3s that were shorter (moderately but significantly so) in all four CD4+ subsets.

The authors reverse transcribed all of the isolated RNA, so sequencing captured expressed TCRB transcripts. Sequenced by immunoSEQ multiplex PCR; TCRdb stores in-frame clones only, minus some. The table lists about 330,000 clones, 11% of them singletons. This CDR3 has 14 residues. The germline CDR1 and CDR2 sequences are SGHTA and FQGTGA. V dropped 5 bases and J dropped 3; count of bases not matched to a gene: 1. As concerns this clone: As yet, its antigen is unknown.

Heparinised blood was drawn once per donor, averaging roughly 110 mL. This chain connects TRBV7-3 to TRBJ2-7, with 13 bases fitting TRBD2. Sequenced sample: naive CD4+ T cells from blood. The origin of this receptor is a young woman in good health. DNA for the CDR3: TGTGCCAGCAGCCGGACTAGCGGGAGCTACGAGCAGTACTTC. Protein sequence: CASSRTSGSYEQYF.